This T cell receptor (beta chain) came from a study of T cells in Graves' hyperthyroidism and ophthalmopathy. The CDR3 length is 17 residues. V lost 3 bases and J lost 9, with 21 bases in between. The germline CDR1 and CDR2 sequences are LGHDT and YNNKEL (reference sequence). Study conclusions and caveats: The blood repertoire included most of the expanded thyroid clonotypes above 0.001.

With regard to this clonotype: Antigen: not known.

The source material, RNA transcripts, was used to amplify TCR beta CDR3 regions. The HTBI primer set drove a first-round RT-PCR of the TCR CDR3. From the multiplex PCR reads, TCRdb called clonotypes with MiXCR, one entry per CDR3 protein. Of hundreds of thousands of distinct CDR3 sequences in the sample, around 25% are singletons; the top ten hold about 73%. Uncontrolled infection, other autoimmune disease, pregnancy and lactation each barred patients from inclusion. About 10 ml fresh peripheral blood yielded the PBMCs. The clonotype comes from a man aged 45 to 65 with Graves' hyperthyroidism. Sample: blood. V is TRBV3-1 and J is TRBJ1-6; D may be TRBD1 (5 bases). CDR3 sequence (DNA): TGTGCCAGCAGCCACAAGCCGCAATATAGGGACGTTTCACCCCTCCACTTT. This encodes CASSHKPQYRDVSPLHF. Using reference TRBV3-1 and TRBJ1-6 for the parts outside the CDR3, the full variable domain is DTAVSQTPKYLVTQMGNDKSIKCEQNLGHDTMYWYKQDSKKFLKIMFSYNNKELIINETVPNRFSPKSPDKAHLNLHINSLELGDSAVYFCASSHKPQYRDVSPLHFGNGTRLTVT.